This TCR beta chain was identified during a study of T-cell reconstitution after alpha-beta-depleted transplantation in children. Notes on this clonotype: Its specificity is unknown.

Study outcomes and limitations: By one year post-transplant, T-cell counts and diversity largely arose from T cells that were newly produced. Reportedly, roughly two months post-transplant, alpha-beta T cells arose from several hundred expanded graft clones. Some patients showed high day-60 TCRbeta diversity, which derived from surviving recipient T cells and thymic progenitors.

Researchers prepared the TCRbeta library using unique molecular identifiers, the study reports. A single record per CDR3 protein comes from TCRdb applying MiXCR to the PCR reads. The table has a few hundred thousand distinct CDR3 sequences, roughly 27% seen once. The CDR3 has 14 residues. Trimming stripped 6 bases from V and 0 bases from J, with 14 bases between. Germline V gene data show CDR1 as DFQATT and CDR2 as SNEGSKA (reference sequence). Sequencing used PBMCs, obtained before TCRalphabeta/CD19-depleted stem cell transplant. This rearrangement joins TRBV20-1 to TRBJ1-1; TRBD1 is a possible D gene (6 bases). The clonotype comes from a boy under two years old with Wiskott-Aldrich syndrome, due to receive a stem cell transplant. The CDR3 sequence is CSATRTVLNTEAFF. CDR3 DNA sequence: TGCAGTGCCACACGGACAGTTTTGAACACTGAAGCTTTCTTT.